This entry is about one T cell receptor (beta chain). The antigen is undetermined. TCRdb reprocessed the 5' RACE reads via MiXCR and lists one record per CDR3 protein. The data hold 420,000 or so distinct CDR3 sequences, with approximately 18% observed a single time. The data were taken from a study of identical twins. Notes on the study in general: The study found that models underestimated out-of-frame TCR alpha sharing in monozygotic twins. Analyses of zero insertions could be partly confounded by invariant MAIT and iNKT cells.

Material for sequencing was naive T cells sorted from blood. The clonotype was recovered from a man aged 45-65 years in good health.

The CDR3 DNA reads as TGTGCCAGCAGCCCTAGACAGAGTAGCAATCAGCCCCAGCATTTT. As protein: CASSPRQSSNQPQHF. The chain links TRBV4-2 to TRBJ1-5, with D perhaps matching TRBD1 (5 bases). In germline, CDR1 is LGHNA, CDR2 YNFKEQ. Trimming cost V 4 bases and J 0 bases, with 10 bases left between them. The CDR3 loop spans 15 amino acids.